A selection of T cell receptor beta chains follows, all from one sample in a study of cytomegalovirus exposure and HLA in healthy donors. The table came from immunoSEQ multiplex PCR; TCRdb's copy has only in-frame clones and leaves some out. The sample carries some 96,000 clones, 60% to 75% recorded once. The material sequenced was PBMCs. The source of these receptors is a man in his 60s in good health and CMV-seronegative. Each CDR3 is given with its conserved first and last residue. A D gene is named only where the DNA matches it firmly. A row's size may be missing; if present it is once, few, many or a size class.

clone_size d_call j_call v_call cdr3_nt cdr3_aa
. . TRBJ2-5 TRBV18 TGTGCCAGCTCACCACAGCCTAGCGAAGAGACCCAGTACTTC CASSPQPSEETQYF
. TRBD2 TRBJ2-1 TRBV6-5 TGTGCCAGCAGCAAACAACCGGGACTATACAATGAGCAGTTCTTC CASSKQPGLYNEQFF
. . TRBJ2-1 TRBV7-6 TGTGCCAGCAGCTTAAATTTAGCTAACAATGAGCAGTTCTTC CASSLNLANNEQFF
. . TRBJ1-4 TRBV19 TGTGCCAGTAGTATAGGGGGGGTCGGTGAAAAACTGTTTTTT CASSIGGVGEKLFF
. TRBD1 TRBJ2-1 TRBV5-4 TGTGCCAGCAGCTTAGGGACAGGTCTCAATGAGCAGTTCTTC CASSLGTGLNEQFF
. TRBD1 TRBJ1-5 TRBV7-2 TGTGCCAGCAGCTTTTTGGACAGGGGGCATCAGCCCCAGCATTTT CASSFLDRGHQPQHF
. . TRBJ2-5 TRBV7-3 TGTGCCAGCAGCTTATTCTCAACCCCAAGCGAGACCCAGTACTTC CASSLFSTPSETQYF
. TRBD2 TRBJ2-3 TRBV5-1 TGCGCCAGCACCTTCGTGGCTAGCGGGAGGCCCACAGATACGCAGTATTTT CASTFVASGRPTDTQYF
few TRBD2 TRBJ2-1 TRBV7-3 TGTGCCAGCAGCCTACTGGGACTAGCGGGGGGTTACAATGAGCAGTTCTTC CASSLLGLAGGYNEQFF
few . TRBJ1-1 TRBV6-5 TGTGCCAGCAGTTACTCGGCAGGGCTTGAAGCTTTCTTT CASSYSAGLEAFF
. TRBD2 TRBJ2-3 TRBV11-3 TGTGCCAGCAGCTTAGAAGGCGGGGGGACAGATACGCAGTATTTT CASSLEGGGTDTQYF
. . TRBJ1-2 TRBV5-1 TGCGCCAGCAGCTTGGGGTCAGTGACTAACTATGGCTACACCTTC CASSLGSVTNYGYTF
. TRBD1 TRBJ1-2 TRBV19 TGTGCCAGTACCGAACAGGGGGGTTATGGCTACACCTTC CASTEQGGYGYTF
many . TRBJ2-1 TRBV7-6 TGTGCCAGCAGCCCAAACACAGGTCCCAATGAGCAGTTCTTC CASSPNTGPNEQFF
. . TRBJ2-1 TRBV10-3 TGTGCCATCAGGCGGGACCGGGACGATGAGCAGTTCTTC CAIRRDRDDEQFF
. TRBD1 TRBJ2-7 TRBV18 TGTGCCAGCCCACCACCGGTCTGGGACAGGGGGCACTACGAGCAGTACTTC CASPPPVWDRGHYEQYF
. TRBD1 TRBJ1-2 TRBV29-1 TGCAGCGTTGATGGACAGGGAGGCTATGGCTACACCTTC CSVDGQGGYGYTF
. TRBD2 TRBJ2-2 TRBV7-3 TGTGCCAGCAGCTTAACTAGCGGGGGGACCGGGGAGCTGTTTTTT CASSLTSGGTGELFF
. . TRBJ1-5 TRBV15 TGTGCCACCAGCAGAGGATCCGGGGGGGAGCCCCAGCATTTT CATSRGSGGEPQHF
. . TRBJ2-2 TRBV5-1 TGCGCCAGCAGCTTGGATAGCGGGAACACCGGGGAGCTGTTTTTT CASSLDSGNTGELFF
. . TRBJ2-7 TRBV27 TGTGCCAGCAGCTCCAGCGGGTCCCCTAGGGAGCAGTACTTC CASSSSGSPREQYF
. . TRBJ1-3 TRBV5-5 TGTGCCAGCAGCGACAGGATTTCCTCTGGAAACACCATATATTTT CASSDRISSGNTIYF
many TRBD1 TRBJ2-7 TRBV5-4 TGTGCCAGCAGCTTGCTAGGGGGCCGCGAGCAGTACTTC CASSLLGGREQYF
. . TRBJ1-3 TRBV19 TGTGCCAGTAGACCCCTCGGGGACTCTGGAAACACCATATATTTT CASRPLGDSGNTIYF
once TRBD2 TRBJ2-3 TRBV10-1 TGCGCCACCGGATTCGTAGCGGGAGGACAAGATACGCAGTATTTT CATGFVAGGQDTQYF
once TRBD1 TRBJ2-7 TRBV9 TGTGCCAGCAGCCCCGGGACAGCCAGTGACGAGCAGTACTTC CASSPGTASDEQYF
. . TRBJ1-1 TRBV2 TGTGCCAGCAGTGTTCGAAGGGAGGCTGAAGCTTTCTTT CASSVRREAEAFF
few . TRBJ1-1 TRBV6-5 TGTGCCAGCAGAGTTACGGCGGGGGCTAACACTGAAGCTTTCTTT CASRVTAGANTEAFF
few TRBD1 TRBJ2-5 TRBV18 TGTGCCAGCTCACCTCTCTCGACGGGGGGGACAGGGGCCCAGTACTTC CASSPLSTGGTGAQYF
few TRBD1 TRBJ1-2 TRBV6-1 TGTGCCAGCATTGAACAGGGGAGGGATGGCTACACCTTC CASIEQGRDGYTF
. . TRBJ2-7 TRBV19 TGTGCCAGTAGTTTAAAGCCGGGACACCTCTACGAGCAGTACTTC CASSLKPGHLYEQYF
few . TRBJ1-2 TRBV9 TGTGCCAGCAGCGTAGATGTGCGAAGGGGCTATGGCTACACCTTC CASSVDVRRGYGYTF
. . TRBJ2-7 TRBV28 TGTGCCAGCAGTGCAATCTACGAGCAGTACTTC CASSAIYEQYF
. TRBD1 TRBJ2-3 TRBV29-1 TGCAGCGTTGAAGATATTTGGGGACAGGATACGCAGTATTTT CSVEDIWGQDTQYF
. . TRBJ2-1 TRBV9 TGTGCCAGCAGCGTAAGTCAGGGGAAGAATGAGCAGTTCTTC CASSVSQGKNEQFF
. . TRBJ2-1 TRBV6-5 TGTGCCACCGCCCTAAATGCACAGGGATTCGGGATCTTC CATALNAQGFGIF
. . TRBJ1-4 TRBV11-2 TGTGCCAGCAGCAGACAGGATCTAGAAAAACTGTTTTTT CASSRQDLEKLFF
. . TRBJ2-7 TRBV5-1 TGCGCCAGCAGCTTGGCAGAAAACTACGAGCAGTACTTC CASSLAENYEQYF
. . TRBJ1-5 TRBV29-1 TGCAGCGTTGAAGATGGGGCAGGGGTTCAGCCCCAGCATTTT CSVEDGAGVQPQHF
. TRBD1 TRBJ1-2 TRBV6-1 TGTGCCAGCAGGGACAGGGTACAGGGCTACACCTTC CASRDRVQGYTF
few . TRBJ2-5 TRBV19 TGTGCCAGTAGTATCGGACTCTCAGGGAGGTGGCAAGAGACCCAGTACTTC CASSIGLSGRWQETQYF
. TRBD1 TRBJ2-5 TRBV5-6 TGTGCCAGCAGCCGGGACAGGGGTCGGCAAGAGACCCAGTACTTC CASSRDRGRQETQYF
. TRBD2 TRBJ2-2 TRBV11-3 TGTGCCAGCAGCTTCTTGCTAGCGGGAGTTGGCACCGGGGAGCTGTTTTTT CASSFLLAGVGTGELFF
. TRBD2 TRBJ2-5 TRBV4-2 TGTGCCAGCAGCCACGAAACGGGACTACCGGGGGAGACCCAGTACTTC CASSHETGLPGETQYF
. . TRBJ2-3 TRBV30 TGTGCCTGGAGTGGGGGCAGGGATACGCAGTATTTT CAWSGGRDTQYF
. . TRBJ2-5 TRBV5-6 TGTGCCAGCACCAAAGGGCAGGGGGAGACCCAGTACTTC CASTKGQGETQYF
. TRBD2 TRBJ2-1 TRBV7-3 TGTGCCAGCAGCTCCCGCGGGACTAGCGGTTACAATGAGCAGTTCTTC CASSSRGTSGYNEQFF
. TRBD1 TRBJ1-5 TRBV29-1 TGCAGCCCTGTGGGGGTGTGGACAGGGCCCGACTCTAATCAGCCCCAGCATTTT CSPVGVWTGPDSNQPQHF
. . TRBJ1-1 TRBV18 TGTGCCAGCTCACCACCGCACAGGGCGATGAACACTGAAGCTTTCTTT CASSPPHRAMNTEAFF
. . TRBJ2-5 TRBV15 TGTGCCACCAGCAGGGCACCTCAAGAGACCCAGTACTTC CATSRAPQETQYF
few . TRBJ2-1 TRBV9 TGTGCCAGCAGCAGAGAATACAATGAGCAGTTCTTC CASSREYNEQFF
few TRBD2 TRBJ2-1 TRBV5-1 TGCGCCAGCCGACCTGGACTAGCCGGTGAGCAGTTCTTC CASRPGLAGEQFF
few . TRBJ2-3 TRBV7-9 TGTGCCAGCAGCTTAGGAAGGGGATGGGGCACAGATACGCAGTATTTT CASSLGRGWGTDTQYF
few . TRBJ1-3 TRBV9 TGTGCCAGCAGCTTTCTACAGGGTGGTGCCTCTGGAAACACCATATATTTT CASSFLQGGASGNTIYF
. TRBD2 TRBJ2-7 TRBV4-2 TGTGCCAGCAGCCGTGGTGGGACTACCAACTACGAGCAGTACTTC CASSRGGTTNYEQYF
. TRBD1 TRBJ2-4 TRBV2 TGTGCCAGCAGTCCGAACAGGGGCCAAAAAAACATTCAGTACTTC CASSPNRGQKNIQYF
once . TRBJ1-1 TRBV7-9 TGTGCCAGCAGCTTGCAGACTGAGAACACTGAAGCTTTCTTT CASSLQTENTEAFF